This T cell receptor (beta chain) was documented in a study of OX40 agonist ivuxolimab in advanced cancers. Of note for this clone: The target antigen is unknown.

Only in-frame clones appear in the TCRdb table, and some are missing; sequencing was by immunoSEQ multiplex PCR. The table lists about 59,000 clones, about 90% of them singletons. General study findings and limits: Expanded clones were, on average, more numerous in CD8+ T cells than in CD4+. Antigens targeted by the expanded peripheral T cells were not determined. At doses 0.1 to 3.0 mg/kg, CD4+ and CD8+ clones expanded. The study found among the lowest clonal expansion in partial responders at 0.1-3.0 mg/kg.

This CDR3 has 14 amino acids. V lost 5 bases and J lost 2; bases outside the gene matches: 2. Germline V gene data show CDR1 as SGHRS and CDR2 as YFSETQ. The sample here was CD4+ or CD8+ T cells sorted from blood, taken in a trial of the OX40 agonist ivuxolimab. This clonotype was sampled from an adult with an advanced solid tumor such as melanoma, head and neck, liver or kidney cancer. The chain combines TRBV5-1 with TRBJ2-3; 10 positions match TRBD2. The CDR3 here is CASRLAGNTDTQYF. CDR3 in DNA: TGCGCCAGCAGACTAGCGGGGAACACAGATACGCAGTATTTT.